The T cell receptor beta chain under discussion was sequenced for a study of blood T cell repertoires in COVID-19. Germline V lookup: CDR1 SGHRS, CDR2 YFSETQ. The trim removed 3 bases at V and 4 bases at J, leaving 10 bases unmatched. This CDR3 region has 15 residues. Only in-frame clones appear in the TCRdb table, and some are missing; sequencing was by immunoSEQ multiplex PCR. Of 65,000 to 75,000 clones in the sample, approximately 87% were seen once. This receptor was obtained from a man aged 45-65 years with active COVID-19. The specimen was peripheral blood. The chain employs TRBV5-1 and TRBJ2-7; 7 positions match TRBD1. The CDR3 loop is CASSSTPGTDYEQYF. For the CDR3, the DNA is TGCGCCAGCAGCTCCACCCCCGGGACAGATTACGAGCAGTACTTC.